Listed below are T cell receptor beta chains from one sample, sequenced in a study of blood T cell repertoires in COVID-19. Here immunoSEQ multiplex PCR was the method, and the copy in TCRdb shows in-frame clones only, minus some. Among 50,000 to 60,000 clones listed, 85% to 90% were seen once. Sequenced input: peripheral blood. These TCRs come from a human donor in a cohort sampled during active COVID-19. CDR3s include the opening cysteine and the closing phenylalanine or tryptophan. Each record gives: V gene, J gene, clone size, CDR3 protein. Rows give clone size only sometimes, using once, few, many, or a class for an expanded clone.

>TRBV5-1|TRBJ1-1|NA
CASANGPQGGLMNTEAFF
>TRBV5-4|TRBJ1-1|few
CASREETGVITEAFF
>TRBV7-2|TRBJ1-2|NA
CASSLDAGMNYGYTF
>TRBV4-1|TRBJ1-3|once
CASSQTAISGNTIYF
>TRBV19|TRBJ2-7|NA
CASSIGTGAGEQYF
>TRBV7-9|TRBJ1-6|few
CASSSALTGVLHF
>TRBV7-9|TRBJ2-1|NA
CASSRGQGGNEQFF
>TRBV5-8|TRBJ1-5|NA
CASGSGTGYNQPQHF
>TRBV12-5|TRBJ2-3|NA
CASGLVLGLAGGTPSTDTQYF
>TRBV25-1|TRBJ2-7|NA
CASSVQLSYEQYF
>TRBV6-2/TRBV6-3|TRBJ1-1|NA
CASSSVNTEAFF
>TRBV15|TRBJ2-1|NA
CATSRETGGSLYNEQFF
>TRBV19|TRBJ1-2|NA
CASSIATTDGYTF
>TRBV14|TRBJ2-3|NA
CASSLRGGSTDTQYF
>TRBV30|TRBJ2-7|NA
CAWSLGGEGYEQYF
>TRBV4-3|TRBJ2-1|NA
CASSQEGEDTNEQFF
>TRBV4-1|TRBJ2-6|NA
CASSQDPEGAGANVLTF
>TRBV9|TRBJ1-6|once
CASSPTGGAGSYNSPLHF
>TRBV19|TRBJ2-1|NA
CASSIEGNPYNEQFF
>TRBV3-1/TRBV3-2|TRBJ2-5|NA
CASSQDIGRDSTQYF
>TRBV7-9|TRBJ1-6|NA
CASRGTGSNNSPLHF
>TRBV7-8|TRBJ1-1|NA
CASSLVQGNTEAFF
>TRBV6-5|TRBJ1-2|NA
CASSWGVKDGYTF
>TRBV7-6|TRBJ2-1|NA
CASSFAGTPYNEQFF
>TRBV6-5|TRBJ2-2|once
CASSYGRTNTGELFF
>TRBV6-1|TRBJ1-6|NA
CASSELGTGASPLHF
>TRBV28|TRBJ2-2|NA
CASTGQGSFTGELFF
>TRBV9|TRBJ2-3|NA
CASSVGSGSFTDTQYF
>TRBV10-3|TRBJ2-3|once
CAISEGQGRTDTQYF
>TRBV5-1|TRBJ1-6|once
CASSLEGANSPLHF
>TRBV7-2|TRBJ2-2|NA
CASSLTPGGANTGELFF
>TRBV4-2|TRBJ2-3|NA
CASSQESSGGADTQYF
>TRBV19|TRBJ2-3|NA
CASSPGLAGGDTQYF
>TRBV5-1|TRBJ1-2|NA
CASSFPPGIGGDYGYTF
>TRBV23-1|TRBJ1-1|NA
CASSQSGRGSEHTEAFF
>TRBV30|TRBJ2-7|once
CAWRKAGSSYEQYF
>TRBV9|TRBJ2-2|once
CASSVEGMGADTGELFF
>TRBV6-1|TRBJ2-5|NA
CASSANRGLSQETQYF
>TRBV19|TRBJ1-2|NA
CASNLGTIYGYTF
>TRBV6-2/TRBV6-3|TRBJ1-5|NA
CASSRTGGQPQHF
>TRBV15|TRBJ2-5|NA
CATSRESQGQETQYF
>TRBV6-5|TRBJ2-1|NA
CASSRESSSYNEQFF
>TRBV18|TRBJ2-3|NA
CASSPAGVNTDTQYF
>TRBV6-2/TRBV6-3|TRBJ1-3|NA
CASSYVSRQGGGNTIYF